This TCR beta chain was found in a study of shared clonotypes between healthy human individuals. General observations from the study: The low donor count limited represented genetic and exposure-history diversity.

V was shortened by 3 bases and J by 9 bases, with 12 bases between the two germline ends. The CDR3 length is 13 residues. CDR1 is LGHNA and CDR2 is YSLEER in the germline V gene. As for this clone: What it binds is unknown.

Produced via immunoSEQ multiplex PCR; TCRdb's table is partial and in-frame only. The sample carries around 450,000 clones, about four fifths recorded once. This TCR derives from a woman between 35 and 50 years old in good health. Some clones in this sample may be carry-over from other donors' samples. The chain links TRBV4-3 to TRBJ2-1, with D possibly being TRBD2 (6 bases). Sequenced sample: PBMCs. CDR3 bases: TGCGCCAGCAGCCAGGAAACTAGCCGTGAGCAGTTCTTC. Residues: CASSQETSREQFF.